These 21 T cell receptor beta chains share one sample of origin, sequenced in a study of radiotherapy plus CTLA-4 blockade in lung cancer. Measured with immunoSEQ multiplex PCR; TCRdb has only the in-frame clones, and not every one. Seen here are fewer than 65,000 clones, approximately 84% observed once, and the top ten hold roughly 6%. Sequenced material: peripheral blood, taken from a patient treated with radiotherapy plus ipilimumab. The receptor set was obtained from a human donor with non-small cell lung cancer whose response to radiotherapy plus ipilimumab could not be evaluated.

The rearrangement joins TRBV7-2 to TRBJ2-4; 12 bases are a match to TRBD2. After removal of 3 bases from V and 0 bases from J, the junction contained 3 bases not matched to a gene. CDR3 length: 17 amino acids. The germline CDR1 and CDR2 sequences are SGHTA and FQGNSA. CDR3 in amino acids: CASSFGLAGRAKNIQYF. Here the CDR3 DNA reads TGTGCCAGCAGCTTCGGACTAGCGGGAAGAGCCAAAAACATTCAGTACTTC.

The chain has TRBV18 and TRBJ1-1; 8 nucleotides agree with TRBD1. V lost 6 bases, J lost 3 bases, and 9 bases stayed unmatched. The CDR3 covers 15 residues. Germline CDR1 is KGHSH and CDR2 is LQKENI. The CDR3 region is CASSYLQGEHTEAFF. CDR3 in DNA: TGTGCCAGCTCGTACCTACAGGGGGAGCACACTGAAGCTTTCTTT.

The genes are TRBV4-3 and TRBJ2-1; D is perhaps TRBD1 (5 bases). Deletions cut 0 bases from V and 5 bases from J, with 11 bases between. Germline CDR1 and CDR2: LGHNA and YSLEER. This CDR3 has 15 amino acids. The CDR3 sequence is CASSQDRDYDNEQFF. CDR3 coding DNA: TGCGCCAGCAGCCAAGACAGGGATTACGACAATGAGCAGTTCTTC.

This chain connects TRBV5-6 to TRBJ2-5; TRBD2 agrees at 13 bases. The CDR3 covers 17 residues. Germline V gives CDR1 SGHDT, CDR2 YYEEEE. Unmatched junction bases numbered 10, after V lost 3 bases and J lost 5 bases. In DNA form, the CDR3 reads TGTGCCAGCAGCTCTATTAGACTAGCGGGGGGCGGGGAGACCCAGTACTTC. Translating gives CASSSIRLAGGGETQYF.

The V gene is TRBV2, the J gene TRBJ2-1; TRBD2 matches at 9 bases. Trimming cost V 4 bases and J 8 bases; bases outside gene matches: 15. CDR1 and CDR2 from the germline V gene are SNHLY and FYNNEI. The CDR3 is made up of 17 amino acids. The CDR3 nucleotides read TGTGCCAGCAGTGTGTGGGGAGCGGGGGGAACAGTAGATGAGCAGTTCTTC. Its translation is CASSVWGAGGTVDEQFF.

This clone occurred once. The chain combines TRBV25-1 with TRBJ1-1, with D unresolved. The CDR3 runs to 11 residues. Germline CDR1 reads MGHDK; CDR2 reads SYGVNS. V was pared by 3 bases and J by 8 bases, with 7 bases between. The CDR3 nucleotides are TGTGCCAGCAGTGATGAGAGGGAAGCTTTCTTT. Translated, it gives CASSDEREAFF.

V and J are TRBV19 and TRBJ2-6, with TRBD2 identical over 7 bases. The CDR3 has 14 amino acids. Germline CDR1 is LNHDA and CDR2 is SQIVND (reference sequence). J lost 8 bases, V lost 4 bases, and 5 bases had no gene match. For the CDR3, the DNA is TGTGCCAGTAGTACGGGGCGGGAGACCAACGTCCTGACTTTC. Amino acids: CASSTGRETNVLTF.

This clone appeared once. The J gene is TRBJ2-1, the V gene TRBV29-1, with 11 bases lining up with TRBD2. CDR3 length equals 15 residues. V was pared by 3 bases and J by 4 bases, with 5 bases of the junction left unmatched. Germline V lookup: CDR1 SQVTM, CDR2 ANQGSEA. The CDR3 spells CSVEVRLAGYNEQFF. As DNA, the CDR3 is TGCAGCGTTGAGGTTAGACTAGCGGGGTACAATGAGCAGTTCTTC.

V usage is TRBV30 and J usage is TRBJ2-3; 8 bases map to TRBD2. V shed 0 bases, J shed 0 bases, and the junction held 2 bases outside the gene matches. Germline V gene data show CDR1 as GTSNPN and CDR2 as SVGIG (reference sequence). The CDR3 covers 15 residues. CDR3 amino acids: CAWSVASGSTDTQYF. The CDR3, as DNA: TGTGCCTGGAGTGTAGCTAGCGGGAGCACAGATACGCAGTATTTT. Full variable domain (missing parts from reference TRBV30 and TRBJ2-3): SQTIHQWPATLVQPVGSPLSLECTVEGTSNPNLYWYRQAAGRGLQLLFYSVGIGQISSEVPQNLSASRPQDRQFILSSKKLLLSDSGFYLCAWSVASGSTDTQYFGPGTRLTVL.

The chain links TRBV5-1 to TRBJ2-1; possibly TRBD1 for D (6 bases). This CDR3 region has 13 residues. Trimming cost V 1 base and J 9 bases, with 11 bases left between them. The germline CDR1 and CDR2 sequences are SGHRS and YFSETQ. CDR3: CASSLRIGGEQFF. CDR3 nucleotides: TGCGCCAGCAGCTTGCGCATAGGGGGTGAGCAGTTCTTC.

The chain combines TRBV4-3 with TRBJ2-3, with 10 bases lining up with TRBD2. With 5 bases clipped from V and 6 bases from J, the junction kept 8 bases outside the gene matches. Germline V gene data show CDR1 as LGHNA and CDR2 as YSLEER. The CDR3 is 15 residues long. The CDR3 region has the DNA TGCGCCAGCAGCTATACTAGCGGGGAGAGTGATACGCAGTATTTT. This encodes CASSYTSGESDTQYF.

The chain uses TRBV12-2 and TRBJ1-4; the D call in the table, TRBD1, was not verified against the DNA. TRBV12-2 is a recognized pseudogene. The CDR3 is 18 amino acids. The CDR3 DNA is TGTGCAAGTCGCTTAGAGGTCACAGGGGGCTCAACTAATGAAAAACTGTTTTTT. This translates into CASRLEVTGGSTNEKLFF.

The gene calls are TRBV28 and TRBJ1-2, with D maybe TRBD1 (5 bases). Germline lookup yields CDR1 MDHEN and CDR2 SYDVKM. With 6 bases removed from V and 5 bases from J, the gap between germline ends came to 13 bases. CDR3 length: 13 residues. The CDR3 bases are TGTGCCAGCAGCCCGGCGGGGGTGTATGGCTACACCTTC. This encodes CASSPAGVYGYTF.

Here the CDR3 DNA reads TGCACCAGCAGCCTACGACTAGCGGGGGGCTACGAGCAGTACTTC. Protein product: CTSSLRLAGGYEQYF. The rearrangement uses TRBV1 and TRBJ2-7; the DNA was not used to check the table's D call, TRBD2. TRBV1 is recorded as a pseudogene. The CDR3 length is 15 residues.

V gene TRBV5-1 combines with J gene TRBJ1-2; TRBD1 matches at 7 bases. CDR1 is SGHRS, CDR2 YFSETQ, per germline. The CDR3 is made up of 11 amino acids. The V segment lost 4 bases and the J segment 8 bases; nucleotides outside the gene matches: 2. CDR3 amino acids: CASSLDRGYTF. CDR3 coding DNA: TGCGCCAGCAGCCTGGACAGGGGCTACACCTTC.

V gene TRBV5-6 combines with J gene TRBJ2-1, with 8 bases matching TRBD1. With V trimmed by 4 bases and J by 9 bases, 9 bases remained unmatched. From germline, CDR1 is SGHDT and CDR2 YYEEEE. This CDR3 region has 14 residues. The DNA for the CDR3 is TGTGCCAGCAGCCTTACCGACAGGGGAGTTGAGCAGTTCTTC. This encodes CASSLTDRGVEQFF.

The chain couples TRBV19 to TRBJ2-4, with TRBD2 identical over 11 bases. The CDR3 covers 19 residues. V was pared by 1 base and J by 6 bases, with 14 bases of the junction left unmatched. Germline V gene lookup returns CDR1 LNHDA and CDR2 SQIVND (reference sequence). For the CDR3, the DNA is TGTGCCAGTAGTATAGCGGATGGGCTAGCGGGGGGAAAGAGAAACATTCAGTACTTC. Amino acid sequence: CASSIADGLAGGKRNIQYF.

This clone was recorded only once. The J gene is TRBJ2-1, the V gene TRBV5-1, with D perhaps TRBD2 (5 bases). The germline CDR1 and CDR2 sequences are SGHRS and YFSETQ. This CDR3 has 12 residues. Trimming shortened V by 6 bases and J by 9 bases, and 13 bases separated the two germline ends. CDR3 residues: CASTPGMGEQFF. DNA for the CDR3: TGCGCCAGCACTCCGGGGATGGGTGAGCAGTTCTTC.

This clone was detected only once. The chain uses TRBV7-2 and TRBJ2-5; D is undetermined. The V and J ends lost 5 bases and 1 base respectively, with 14 bases between them. This CDR3 contains 15 residues. CDR1 and CDR2 from the germline V gene are SGHTA and FQGNSA. CDR3 sequence: CASSVLAVPQETQYF. CDR3 coding DNA: TGTGCCAGCAGCGTTCTGGCAGTCCCCCAAGAGACCCAGTACTTC.

V usage is TRBV7-2 and J usage is TRBJ1-1; 7 nucleotides line up with TRBD1. The CDR3 covers 16 residues. The J segment lost 1 base and the V segment lost 4 bases, leaving 9 bases of the junction unmatched. Looked up from germline, CDR1 is SGHTA and CDR2 is FQGNSA. CDR3 in DNA: TGTGCCAGCAGCTCACGACAGGGTCGACAGAACACTGAAGCTTTCTTT. This encodes CASSSRQGRQNTEAFF.

The rearrangement links TRBV7-2 to TRBJ2-3; no firm D call. Deletions cut 1 base from V and 1 base from J, with 12 bases between. The CDR3 has 16 residues. Germline loops: CDR1 SGHTA, CDR2 FQGNSA. This CDR3 reads CASSLGAGPGTDTQYF. CDR3 coding DNA: TGTGCCAGCAGCTTAGGGGCTGGTCCTGGCACAGATACGCAGTATTTT.